The 6 T cell receptor beta chains in this list originate from one sample, sequenced in a study of blood T cell repertoires in COVID-19. Sequenced by immunoSEQ multiplex PCR; TCRdb stores in-frame clones only, minus some. The sample consists of some 45,000 clones, approximately 80% of them appearing once. Sequencing input: peripheral blood. The origin of the receptors is a man in his sixties or seventies with acute or convalescent COVID-19.

This clone is a singleton in its sample. V and J are TRBV4-3 and TRBJ1-5; D ambiguous. V was cut by 0 bases and J by 0 bases, with 9 bases left in between. Germline CDR1 reads LGHNA; CDR2 reads YSLEER. This CDR3 has 16 amino acids. The CDR3 sequence is CASSQEVRYSNQPQHF. CDR3 DNA sequence: TGCGCCAGCAGCCAAGAAGTACGGTATAGCAATCAGCCCCAGCATTTT.

This clone occurred a few times. V is TRBV4-3 and J is TRBJ1-2, with 9 bases fitting TRBD1. Germline V CDR1 and CDR2: LGHNA, YSLEER. The length of the CDR3 is 14 residues. Trimming at V came to 1 base and at J to 7 bases, leaving 4 bases not matched to a gene. The CDR3 reads CASSQVGTGTGYTF. For the CDR3, the DNA is TGCGCCAGCAGCCAAGTAGGGACAGGGACTGGCTACACCTTC.

As DNA, the CDR3 is TGTGCCAGTAGCCCGCAGAATTCACCCCTCCACTTT. Translation: CASSPQNSPLHF. The chain joins TRBV19 to TRBJ1-6; D gene ambiguous. CDR1 is LNHDA and CDR2 is SQIVND in the germline V gene (reference sequence). CDR3 length: 12 amino acids. V was pared by 6 bases and J by 7 bases, with 7 bases between.

The chain links TRBV24-1 to TRBJ1-2, with 7 bases that match TRBD1. The CDR3 runs 13 residues. Per the germline V gene, CDR1 is KGHDR and CDR2 is SFDVKD. Unmatched junction bases numbered 9, after V lost 7 bases and J lost 8 bases. The CDR3 reads CATSDLQGRGYTF. The CDR3 DNA is TGTGCCACCAGCGACCTACAGGGGCGAGGCTACACCTTC.

V is TRBV5-8 and J is TRBJ2-2, with 9 nucleotides matching TRBD1. Germline V lookup: CDR1 SGHTS, CDR2 YDEGEE. The trim removed 1 base at V and 4 bases at J, leaving 8 bases unmatched. This CDR3 has 17 residues. This CDR3 is CASSLLGQGISTGELFF. CDR3 DNA: TGTGCCAGCAGCTTGCTGGGACAGGGAATTAGCACCGGGGAGCTGTTTTTT.

This chain joins TRBV18 and TRBJ2-1, with 9 bases fitting TRBD2. The CDR3 is made up of 16 amino acids. V dropped 4 bases and J dropped 5; count of bases not matched to a gene: 9. Germline V gene sequence: CDR1 KGHSH, CDR2 LQKENI. CDR3 sequence (DNA): TGTGCCAGCTCACTTCAATCAGGACTAGCGCACAATGAGCAGTTCTTC. Protein product: CASSLQSGLAHNEQFF.